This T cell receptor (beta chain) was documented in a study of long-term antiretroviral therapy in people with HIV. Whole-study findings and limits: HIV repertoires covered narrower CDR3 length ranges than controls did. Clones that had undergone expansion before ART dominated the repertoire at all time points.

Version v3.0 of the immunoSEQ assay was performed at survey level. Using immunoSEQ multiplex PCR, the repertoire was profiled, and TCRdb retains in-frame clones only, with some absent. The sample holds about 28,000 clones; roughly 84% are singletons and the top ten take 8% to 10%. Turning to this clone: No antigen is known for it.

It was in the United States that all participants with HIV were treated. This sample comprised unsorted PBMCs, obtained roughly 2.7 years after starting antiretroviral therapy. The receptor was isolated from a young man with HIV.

CDR3 nucleotide sequence: TGTGCCACCAGCAGAGATTTAGTCGGCAACAGCTACAATGAGCAGTTCTTC. Protein sequence: CATSRDLVGNSYNEQFF. This chain joins TRBV15 and TRBJ2-1; no definite D call. The CDR3 is made up of 17 amino acids. Germline CDR1 LNHNV, CDR2 YYDKDF (reference sequence). Deletions cut 0 bases from V and 3 bases from J, with 15 bases between.